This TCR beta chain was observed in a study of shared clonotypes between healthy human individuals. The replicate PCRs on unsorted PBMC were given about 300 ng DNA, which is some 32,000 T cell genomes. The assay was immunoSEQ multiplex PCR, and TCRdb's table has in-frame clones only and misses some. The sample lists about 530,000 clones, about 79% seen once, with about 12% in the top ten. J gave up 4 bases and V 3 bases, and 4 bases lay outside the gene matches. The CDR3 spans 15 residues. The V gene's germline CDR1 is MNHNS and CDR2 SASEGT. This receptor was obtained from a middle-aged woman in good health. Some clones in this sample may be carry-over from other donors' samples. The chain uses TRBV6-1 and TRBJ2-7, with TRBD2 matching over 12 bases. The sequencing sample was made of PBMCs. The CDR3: CASSETSGRWYEQYF. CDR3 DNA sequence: TGTGCCAGCAGTGAGACTAGCGGGAGATGGTACGAGCAGTACTTC.